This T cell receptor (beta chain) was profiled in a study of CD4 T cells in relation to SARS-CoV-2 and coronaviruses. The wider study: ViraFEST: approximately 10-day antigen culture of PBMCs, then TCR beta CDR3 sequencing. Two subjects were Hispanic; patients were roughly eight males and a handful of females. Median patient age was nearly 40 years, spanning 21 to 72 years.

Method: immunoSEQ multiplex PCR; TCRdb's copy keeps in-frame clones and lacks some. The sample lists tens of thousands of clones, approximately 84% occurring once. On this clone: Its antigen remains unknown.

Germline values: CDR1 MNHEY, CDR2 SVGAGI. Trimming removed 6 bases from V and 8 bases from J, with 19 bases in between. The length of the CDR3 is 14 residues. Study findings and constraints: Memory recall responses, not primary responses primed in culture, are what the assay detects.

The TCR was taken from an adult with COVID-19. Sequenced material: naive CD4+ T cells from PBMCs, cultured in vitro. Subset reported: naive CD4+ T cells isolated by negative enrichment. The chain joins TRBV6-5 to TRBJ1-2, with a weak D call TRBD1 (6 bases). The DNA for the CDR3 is TGTGCCAGCAGCCGCACTCCAGGGGTCGGGGGCTACACCTTC. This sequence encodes CASSRTPGVGGYTF.